The source of this T cell receptor (beta chain) is a study of blood T cells in healthy people across ages (dated by TCRdb to the mid-2010s). At the level of the whole study: In model experiments, roughly one uniquely barcoded TCR beta cDNA molecule per two T cells was captured by template switching. Age-related changes in TCR beta repertoire diversity were measured in the study by deep sequencing normalized with unique cDNA molecular identifiers. The donors were divided into four age groups: young (average around 16 years), middle-aged (about 39), aged (about 60) and long-lived (roughly 82). For two donors (one aged 18 to 30 and one aged 80 or older), the study analyzed two additional independent replicas of 1 million unique cDNA reads from the same blood draw. To avoid experimental bias, donors of different ages were randomly spread across the sequencing lanes.

From its cysteine to its phenylalanine, the CDR3 spans 16 amino acids. Only CDR3 DNA remains: 48 bases, in frame from the first base. Compared with germline, V lacks 1 base and J lacks 5 bases; bases without a gene match: 4. Via the germline V gene (reference sequence), CDR1 is MNHEY and CDR2 SMNVEV. Overall study results and their limits: There was a strong correlation between observed TCR beta diversity and the percentage of naive T cells measured by flow cytometry. Because donor CMV infection status was unknown, age-related changes in expanded clonotypes were potentially confounded. As age increased, observed TCR beta diversity per million T cells dropped in a roughly linear way, and a significant reduction was already evident by age about 40. The long-lived group showed more naive CD4+ T cells, fewer expanded clones and increased TCR diversity than the aged group, suggesting age selection. Estimates of total diversity from one million sequenced T cells were regarded as lower bounds and underestimates. Because profiling used bulk unsorted PBMCs, naive and antigen-experienced compartments could not be compared conclusively.

Systemically healthy Caucasian individuals from Russia, approximately 39 in total and aged about 6 to 90 years, were included as donors. Each donor gave 8 to 10 milliliters of peripheral blood, collected into EDTA-treated Vacutainer tubes. Ficoll-Paque density-gradient centrifugation was used to isolate PBMCs, with at least 6.5 million obtained per sample. Trizol reagent was used to extract total RNA from the PBMCs, yielding at least 5.5 micrograms per sample. For every donor, flow cytometry on a PBMC aliquot measured the percentage of naive CD45RAhigh/CD27high T cells. Receptor libraries were prepared by 5' RACE. This sample was sequenced with an Illumina HiSeq 2500. A second roughly 7 to 11 cycle PCR used a sample-barcoded 5' primer and a J-beta primer mix. A template-switch 5' adaptor carrying 12 random nucleotides introduced a unique molecular identifier onto each TCR beta cDNA molecule. At least 2.5 million CDR3-containing paired-end reads were obtained from each sample. First-strand cDNA synthesis was performed from all RNA using the Mint cDNA synthesis kit, with priming by a TRBC-specific oligonucleotide. All cDNA was treated with uracil-DNA glycosylase and then went through a first 18-cycle PCR with the universal primers M1SS and BC2_uni_R. Per the authors' processing: Normalization of each sample was performed by random selection of 1 million high-quality reads, each carrying a distinct molecular identifier. Instead of being binned into consensus sequences, reads with shared molecular identifiers were discarded. MiTCR, set to a Q25 quality threshold and the strictest error-elimination algorithm, was used for CDR3 identification, clonotype clustering and error correction. A nonparametric unseen species model with Euler transformation was used to estimate lower-bound total TCR beta diversity. Through fastp at Q25 and MiXCR, TCRdb rebuilt clones from the public reads, retaining in-frame beta chains. Every entry covers one CDR3 protein and lists the most common genes and DNA from its rows. The V and J calls were not made by the authors but by TCRdb's processing. The sample profile shows roughly 2 million distinct CDR3 sequences; around 50% of them were found once. The top ten clonotypes cover approximately 2.1% of the sample.

This clonotype was observed a few times. This receptor's antigen is unknown. No much larger clonotype is one base removed from it; base qualities were not supplied. The source of this sequence is a middle-aged woman in good health. Sequenced material: blood. This sequence uses TRBV27 and TRBJ2-1; 11 junctional bases match TRBD2. The CDR3 reads CASSLYLAGGNNEQFF. The bases are TGTGCCAGCAGTTTATATCTAGCGGGGGGAAACAATGAGCAGTTCTTC.